The next 5 T cell receptor beta chains were all read from a single sample in a study of cytomegalovirus exposure and HLA in healthy donors. 13 Jbeta primers and 60 Vbeta primers were used for the PCR. Assay: immunoSEQ multiplex PCR; the TCRdb copy retains only in-frame clones and omits some. The sample lists about 220,000 clones; roughly 82% were seen once. Sequenced sample: PBMCs. All receptors derive from a woman aged 40 to 49 in good health and CMV-seropositive.

The J gene is TRBJ1-5, the V gene TRBV10-3; no clear D. Looked up from germline, CDR1 is ENHRY and CDR2 is SYGVKD. The ends were cut back, 4 bases at V and 4 bases at J, with 8 bases in the middle. The CDR3 runs to 13 residues. The CDR3 DNA reads as TGTGCCATCAGTGGGACGGGAAATCAGCCCCAGCATTTT. Its translation: CAISGTGNQPQHF.

The V call is TRBV6-5, the J call TRBJ2-7, with TRBD2 as a possible D gene (5 bases). The V gene's germline CDR1 is MNHEY and CDR2 SVGAGI. V lost 6 bases to trimming and J lost 1 base, with 13 bases between them. The CDR3 is made up of 14 amino acids. CDR3 sequence (DNA): TGTGCCAGCAGGAGAGGGCCAAGATCCTACGAGCAGTACTTC. It is translated as CASRRGPRSYEQYF.

J is TRBJ1-5 and V is TRBV30, with D perhaps matching TRBD1 (5 bases). Germline V CDR1 and CDR2: GTSNPN, SVGIG (reference sequence). V dropped 5 bases and J dropped 4 bases, with 12 bases sitting between them. There are 13 residues in the CDR3. The CDR3 is CAWGDFPNQPQHF. The CDR3 DNA reads as TGTGCCTGGGGGGACTTTCCGAATCAGCCCCAGCATTTT.

The chain joins TRBV5-5 to TRBJ1-1; 7 bases map to TRBD1. This CDR3 is 15 amino acids long. Germline lookup yields CDR1 SGHKS and CDR2 YYEKEE (reference sequence). V lost 4 bases and J lost 0; bases outside the gene matches: 6. The CDR3 sequence: CASSITGTVNTEAFF. The CDR3 coding sequence is TGTGCCAGCAGCATAACCGGGACAGTGAACACTGAAGCTTTCTTT. The full variable domain, with the rest looked up from reference TRBV5-5 and TRBJ1-1, is DAGVTQSPTHLIKTRGQQVTLRCSPISGHKSVSWYQQVLGQGPQFIFQYYEKEERGRGNFPDRFSARQFPNYSSELNVNALLLGDSALYLCASSITGTVNTEAFFGQGTRLTVV.

J is TRBJ1-5 and V is TRBV27, with D uncertain. The CDR3 totals 18 residues. In germline, CDR1 is MNHEY, CDR2 SMNVEV (reference sequence). The V gene lost 6 bases and the J gene lost 4 bases, with 25 bases spanning the gap. CDR3 coding DNA: TGTGCCAGCAGCCAAATGGGCTTGGCCGGTGCAGCTAATCAGCCCCAGCATTTT. Protein sequence: CASSQMGLAGAANQPQHF.